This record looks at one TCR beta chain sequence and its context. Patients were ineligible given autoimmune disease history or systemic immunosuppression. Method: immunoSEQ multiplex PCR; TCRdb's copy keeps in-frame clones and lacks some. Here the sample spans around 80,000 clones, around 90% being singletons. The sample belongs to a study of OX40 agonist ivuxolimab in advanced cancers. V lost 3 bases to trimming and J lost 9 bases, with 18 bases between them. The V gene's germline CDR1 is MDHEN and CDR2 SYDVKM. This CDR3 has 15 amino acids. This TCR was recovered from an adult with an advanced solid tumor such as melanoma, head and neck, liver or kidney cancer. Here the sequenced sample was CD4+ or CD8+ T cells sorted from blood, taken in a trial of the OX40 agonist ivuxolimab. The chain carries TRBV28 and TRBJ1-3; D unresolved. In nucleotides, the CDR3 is TGTGCCAGCAGTTTTGCCAGCCGGCCTGGAGCCACCATATATTTT. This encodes CASSFASRPGATIYF. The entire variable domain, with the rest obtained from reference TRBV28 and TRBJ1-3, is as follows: DVKVTQSSRYLVKRTGEKVFLECVQDMDHENMFWYRQDPGLGLRLIYFSYDVKMKEKGDIPEGYSVSREKKERFSLILESASTNQTSMYLCASSFASRPGATIYFGEGSWLTVV.